The clone carrying this T cell receptor (beta chain) was seen ten or more times. What it binds is unknown. The data were taken from a study of T cell repertoires in cytomegalovirus infection. Study overall: It was the public TCR beta signatures that indicated both CMV infection and matching HLA type.

This CDR3 spans 13 amino acids. Trimming pared 5 bases from V and 0 bases from J, leaving 6 bases between. CDR1 and CDR2 from the germline V gene are SGHTA and FQGNSA. Regarding the study as a whole: Predominance within the ex vivo response was attributable to HLA-C-restricted CMV-specific TCR beta clonotypes. The study identified carriers of CMV plus the relevant HLA from cumulative public TCR beta family frequency.

TCRdb reprocessed the reads via MiXCR and lists one record per CDR3 protein. The sample has around 630,000 distinct CDR3 sequences, roughly 24% seen once. This receptor was obtained from a human donor in good health (CMV status not recorded). Some clones in this sample may be carry-over from other donors' samples. The chain uses TRBV7-2 and TRBJ2-3; D not certain. The sample was CD8+ T cells from PBMCs. Here the CDR3 DNA reads TGTGCCAGCAGCGGATCTAGCACAGATACGCAGTATTTT. It codes for CASSGSSTDTQYF.